This T cell receptor beta chain was recovered during a study of blood T cell repertoires in COVID-19. This clone has only one observation. The assay was immunoSEQ multiplex PCR, and TCRdb's table has in-frame clones only and misses some. The table lists about 140,000 clones, around nine tenths of them singletons. Germline V gene data show CDR1 as SGHNT and CDR2 as YENEEA. The CDR3 has 17 amino acids. Trimming removed 0 bases from V and 1 base from J, with 14 bases in between. V gene TRBV11-3 combines with J gene TRBJ2-3, with D tentatively TRBD1 (5 bases). This sequence was found in a human donor in a cohort sampled during active COVID-19. The sequenced sample consisted of peripheral blood. The CDR3 spells CASSLDLPTAGTDTQYF. DNA of the CDR3: TGTGCCAGCAGCTTAGATTTACCGACAGCAGGCACAGATACGCAGTATTTT.